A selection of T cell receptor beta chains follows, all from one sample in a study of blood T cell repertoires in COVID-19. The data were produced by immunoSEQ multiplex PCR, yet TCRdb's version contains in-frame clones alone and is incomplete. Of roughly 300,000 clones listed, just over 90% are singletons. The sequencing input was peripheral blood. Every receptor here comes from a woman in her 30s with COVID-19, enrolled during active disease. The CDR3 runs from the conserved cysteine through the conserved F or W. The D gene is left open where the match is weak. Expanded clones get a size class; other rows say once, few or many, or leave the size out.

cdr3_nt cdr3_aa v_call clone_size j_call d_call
TGTGCCAGCAGCTCCTACTATAATTCACCCCTCCACTTT CASSSYYNSPLHF TRBV6-2/TRBV6-3 . TRBJ1-6 .
TGTGCCAGCAGCACCTCGGGCGGGGCGGACACCGGGGAGCTGTTTTTT CASSTSGGADTGELFF TRBV7-8 few TRBJ2-2 .
TGTGCCAGCAGAAAAAGCTACGGGACAGGGAACACTGAAGCTTTCTTT CASRKSYGTGNTEAFF TRBV2 . TRBJ1-1 TRBD1
TGTGCCAGCAGTCCGTCCCTGGGAGGGAGTACTGAAGCTTTCTTT CASSPSLGGSTEAFF TRBV27 . TRBJ1-1 .
TGTGCCAGCAGTCGAAGACAGGGGAACTATGGCTACACCTTC CASSRRQGNYGYTF TRBV28 . TRBJ1-2 TRBD1
TGTGCCAGCAGCCGACTCTCGGGGAACACTGAAGCTTTCTTT CASSRLSGNTEAFF TRBV27 . TRBJ1-1 .
TGTGCCAGCAGCTACGGACAGAGGTCGTGGGAGCAGTACTTC CASSYGQRSWEQYF TRBV28 . TRBJ2-7 .
TGTGCCACCGGATTTTGGGGGGGGGATCAGCCCCAGCATTTT CATGFWGGDQPQHF TRBV15 . TRBJ1-5 .
TGTGCCAGCAGCCTCGGGACTGAGTATGGCTACACCTTC CASSLGTEYGYTF TRBV3-1/TRBV3-2 . TRBJ1-2 .
TGTGCCACCAGTGACGGGAAAGGAGGCACAGATACGCAGTATTTT CATSDGKGGTDTQYF TRBV24-1 . TRBJ2-3 .
TGCGCCAGCAGACTCCGGGACAGGGGGCTTAATTCACCCCTCCACTTT CASRLRDRGLNSPLHF TRBV10-2 . TRBJ1-6 TRBD1
TGCGCCAGCAGCTTGGATAATTCCGGGGGACCAGATACGCAGTATTTT CASSLDNSGGPDTQYF TRBV5-1 . TRBJ2-3 .
TGTGCCAGCAGTGAAAACAGTGGAAACACCATATATTTT CASSENSGNTIYF TRBV2 . TRBJ1-3 .
TGTGCCAGCAGCCCGGGGGGGAACACTGAAGCTTTCTTT CASSPGGNTEAFF TRBV3-1/TRBV3-2 . TRBJ1-1 .
TGTGCCAGCAGGGCTGTGTTCGGGGGAGTGTATAATTCACCCCTCCACTTT CASRAVFGGVYNSPLHF TRBV28 . TRBJ1-6 .
TGTGCCAGCAGTGCTCAGGGGTCCTATGGCTACACCTTC CASSAQGSYGYTF TRBV25-1 . TRBJ1-2 .
TGCGCCAGCAGCCATGGGGACAGGGCTATGAACACTGAAGCTTTCTTT CASSHGDRAMNTEAFF TRBV4-1 . TRBJ1-1 TRBD1
TGTGCCAGCAGCTTTCGCGGGAGAGACCACGAGCAGTACTTC CASSFRGRDHEQYF TRBV7-2 . TRBJ2-7 TRBD2
TGTGCCAGCACCCCCGTGGGGGGGAATCAGCCCCAGCATTTT CASTPVGGNQPQHF TRBV6-5 . TRBJ1-5 .
TGTGCCAGCTCTTCCGGGACAGGCGTCAAATATGGCTACACCTTC CASSSGTGVKYGYTF TRBV18 . TRBJ1-2 TRBD1
TGTGCCAGCAGCCCTAGCTCTTCCTCCTACGAGCAGTACTTC CASSPSSSSYEQYF TRBV6-2/TRBV6-3 . TRBJ2-7 .
TGTGCCAGCAGCTCGATCCGGGACTCCCTTAACAATGAGCAGTTCTTC CASSSIRDSLNNEQFF TRBV5-6 . TRBJ2-1 .
TGTGCCAGCAGCCTTGAGACTAGCGGGAGTTCGGATACGCAGTATTTT CASSLETSGSSDTQYF TRBV3-1/TRBV3-2 . TRBJ2-3 TRBD2
TGTGCCAGCAGCTTACAGGGCAGCCACACTGAAGCTTTCTTT CASSLQGSHTEAFF TRBV7-9 . TRBJ1-1 .
TGTGCCAGCAGCCGCGACAGGGGGTTGGGCTACACCTTC CASSRDRGLGYTF TRBV12-3/TRBV12-4 once TRBJ1-2 TRBD1
TGTGCCACCTCAGACAGGGTACAGGGAGATACGCAGTATTTT CATSDRVQGDTQYF TRBV11-1 . TRBJ2-3 TRBD1
TGTGCCTGGAGTGTAGGTCCCGGGGACACCGGGGAGCTGTTTTTT CAWSVGPGDTGELFF TRBV30 . TRBJ2-2 .
TGTGCCAGCAGCTTATCAGGGCTCGGTAGCACAGATACGCAGTATTTT CASSLSGLGSTDTQYF TRBV7-9 . TRBJ2-3 .
TGTGCCAGCAGTCGAGGGGAAGGGGGCACTGAAGCTTTCTTT CASSRGEGGTEAFF TRBV27 . TRBJ1-1 .
TGTGCCAGCAGTCTGGACAGAAACAGCAATGAGCAGTTCTTC CASSLDRNSNEQFF TRBV27 . TRBJ2-1 .
TGTGCCAGCAGTACCCCGGGCAGCGGGGAAGCTTTCTTT CASSTPGSGEAFF TRBV6-5 . TRBJ1-1 .
TGTGCCAGCACAGGTTACAATGAAAAACTGTTTTTT CASTGYNEKLFF TRBV2 . TRBJ1-4 .
TGCGCCAGCAGCCAAGAAGGGGGAAGAGGGAACACTGAAGCTTTCTTT CASSQEGGRGNTEAFF TRBV4-1 . TRBJ1-1 .
TGTGCCTGGAGTGGAGTTCTCGGAAACACCATATATTTT CAWSGVLGNTIYF TRBV30 . TRBJ1-3 .
TGTGCCTGGGGAGGACAGCCCCCCGGCTACGAGCAGTACTTC CAWGGQPPGYEQYF TRBV30 . TRBJ2-7 .
TGTGCCAGCAGCGCTCCGGGCAATGAGCAGTTCTTC CASSAPGNEQFF TRBV11-2 . TRBJ2-1 .
TGTGCCAGCAGCCGTAGCGGGAGCAACGTAGATGAGCAGTTCTTC CASSRSGSNVDEQFF TRBV7-8 few TRBJ2-1 TRBD2
TGCGCCAGCAGCCTCACACAGGGTAATGAGCAGTTCTTC CASSLTQGNEQFF TRBV4-1 . TRBJ2-1 .
TGTGCCAGCAGTGAGGACAGGGGACTTTCCCTTTCTGGAAACACCATATATTTT CASSEDRGLSLSGNTIYF TRBV25-1 . TRBJ1-3 TRBD1
TGTGCCAGTAGTTACTCGGGTTTCCGCTACGAGCAGTACTTC CASSYSGFRYEQYF TRBV19 . TRBJ2-7 .
TGTGCCAGCAGCTTAATGGGAGGGAGAGGAGATACGCAGTATTTT CASSLMGGRGDTQYF TRBV5-4 . TRBJ2-3 TRBD2
TGTGCCAGCAGCTTAGGAGCGGGAGGCCACCACAATGAGCAGTTCTTC CASSLGAGGHHNEQFF TRBV11-3 . TRBJ2-1 TRBD2
. CASRFTSGKSVGFGTGELFF TRBV12-2 . TRBJ2-2 .
TGTGCCAGCAGTTTAGGGGGACAGGAGTACCAAGAGACCCAGTACTTC CASSLGGQEYQETQYF TRBV28 . TRBJ2-5 TRBD1
TGTGCCAGCAGCGAGGGACAGGGGTTTGGCACTGAAGCTTTCTTT CASSEGQGFGTEAFF TRBV5-4 . TRBJ1-1 TRBD1